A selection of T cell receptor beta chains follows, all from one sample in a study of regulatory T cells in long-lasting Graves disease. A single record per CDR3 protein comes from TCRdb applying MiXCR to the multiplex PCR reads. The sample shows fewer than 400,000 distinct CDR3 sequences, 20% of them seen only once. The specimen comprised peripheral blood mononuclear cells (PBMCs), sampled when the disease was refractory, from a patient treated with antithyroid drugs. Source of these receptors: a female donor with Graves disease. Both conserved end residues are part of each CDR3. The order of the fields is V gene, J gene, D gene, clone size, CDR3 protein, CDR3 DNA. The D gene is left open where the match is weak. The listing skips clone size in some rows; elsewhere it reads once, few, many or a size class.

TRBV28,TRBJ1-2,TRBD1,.,CASRLGQGIGGYTF,TGTGCCAGCAGACTCGGACAGGGCATCGGAGGCTACACCTTC
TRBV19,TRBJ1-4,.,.,CASSMRVLVEKLFF,TGTGCCAGTAGTATGAGGGTGCTGGTTGAAAAACTGTTTTTT
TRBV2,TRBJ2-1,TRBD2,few,CASTISGGANEQFF,TGTGCCAGCACCATAAGCGGGGGGGCCAATGAGCAGTTCTTC
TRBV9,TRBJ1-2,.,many,CASSDSQSGSGYGYTF,TGTGCCAGCAGCGATTCACAGTCCGGGAGCGGGTATGGCTACACCTTC
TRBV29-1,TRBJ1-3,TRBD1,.,CSVLYRGGGNTIYF,TGCAGCGTTTTATACAGGGGGGGTGGAAACACCATATATTTT
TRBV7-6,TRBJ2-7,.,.,CASSLDRGVSYEQYF,TGTGCCAGCAGCTTAGATAGGGGCGTTAGTTACGAGCAGTACTTC
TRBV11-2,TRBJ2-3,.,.,CASSSPRYTDTQYF,TGTGCCAGCAGCTCGCCTAGATACACAGATACGCAGTATTTT
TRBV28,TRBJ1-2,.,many,CASSYDRLYGYTF,TGTGCCAGCAGCTACGACAGGCTCTATGGCTACACCTTC
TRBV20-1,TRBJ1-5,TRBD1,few,CSARPPDRVDQPQHF,TGCAGTGCTAGACCCCCGGACAGGGTGGATCAGCCCCAGCATTTT
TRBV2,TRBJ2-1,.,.,CASSEFQGGNEQFF,TGTGCCAGCAGTGAATTCCAGGGGGGCAATGAGCAGTTCTTC
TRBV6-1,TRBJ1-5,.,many,CASSVAQPQHF,TGTGCCAGCAGTGTAGCCCAGCCCCAGCATTTT
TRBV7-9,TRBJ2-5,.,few,CASSPRQPFPQETQYF,TGTGCCAGCAGCCCAAGACAGCCCTTCCCACAAGAGACCCAGTACTTC
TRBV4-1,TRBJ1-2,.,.,CASSREADSRYGYTF,TGCGCCAGCAGCCGAGAGGCGGACAGTCGCTATGGCTACACCTTC
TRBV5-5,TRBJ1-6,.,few,CASSFQPGQNNSPLHF,TGTGCCAGCAGCTTCCAGCCGGGACAAAATAATTCACCCCTCCACTTT
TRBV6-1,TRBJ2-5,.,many,CATQGSASETQYF,TGTGCCACCCAGGGTTCGGCCTCGGAGACCCAGTACTTC
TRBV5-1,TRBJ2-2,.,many,CASSLGRGMTGELFF,TGCGCCAGCAGCTTGGGAAGGGGGATGACCGGGGAGCTGTTTTTT
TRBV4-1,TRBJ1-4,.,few,CASSQGGAEKLFF,TGCGCCAGCAGCCAAGGAGGTGCCGAAAAACTGTTTTTT
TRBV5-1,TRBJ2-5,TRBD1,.,CASSPLSTGSETQYF,TGCGCCAGCAGCCCCCTCTCGACAGGGTCGGAGACCCAGTACTTC
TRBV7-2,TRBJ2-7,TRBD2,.,CASSSQAGGDYEQYF,TGTGCCAGCAGCTCCCAAGCGGGAGGGGACTACGAGCAGTACTTC
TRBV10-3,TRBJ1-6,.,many,CAINPGTANSPLHF,TGTGCCATCAACCCCGGGACCGCTAATTCACCCCTCCACTTT
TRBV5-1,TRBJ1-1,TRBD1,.,CASSFNDRGNTEAFF,TGCGCCAGCAGCTTCAACGACAGGGGGAACACTGAAGCTTTCTTT
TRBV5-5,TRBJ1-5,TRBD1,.,CASSLRSGGSNQPQHF,TGTGCCAGCAGCTTGCGGTCAGGGGGAAGCAATCAGCCCCAGCATTTT
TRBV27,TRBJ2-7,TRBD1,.,CASSLNPTGTGYEQYF,TGTGCCAGCAGTTTAAACCCGACAGGGACAGGGTACGAGCAGTACTTC
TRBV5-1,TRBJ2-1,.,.,CASSLVVANEQFF,TGCGCCAGCAGCTTGGTGGTAGCCAATGAGCAGTTCTTC
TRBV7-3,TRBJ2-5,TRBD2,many,CASRHLLAGPSEAQYF,TGTGCCAGCAGGCACTTACTAGCGGGGCCTTCCGAGGCCCAGTACTTC
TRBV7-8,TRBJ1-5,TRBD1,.,CASSLGRTGGNQPQHF,TGTGCCAGCAGCTTAGGTCGGACAGGGGGCAATCAGCCCCAGCATTTT
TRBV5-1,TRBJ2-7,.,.,CASSPSAGGTYEQYF,TGCGCCAGCAGCCCCAGTGCAGGCGGCACCTACGAGCAGTACTTC
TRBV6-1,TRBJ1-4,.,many,CASSEEVAGRWNEKLFF,TGTGCCAGCAGTGAAGAGGTAGCAGGGAGGTGGAATGAAAAACTGTTTTTT
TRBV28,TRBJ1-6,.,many,CASSAGTVRHSPLHF,TGTGCCAGCAGTGCCGGGACTGTGCGACATTCACCCCTCCACTTT
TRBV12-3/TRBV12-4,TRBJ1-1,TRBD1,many,CASRQTGGASTEAFF,TGTGCCAGCAGGCAGACAGGGGGCGCGTCGACTGAAGCTTTCTTT
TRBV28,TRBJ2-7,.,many,CASRVRFSYEQYF,TGTGCCAGCAGGGTTAGATTCTCCTACGAGCAGTACTTC
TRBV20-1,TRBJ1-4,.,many,CSALRGSNEKLFF,TGCAGTGCGCTCCGCGGGTCGAATGAAAAACTGTTTTTT